Shown below are 22 T cell receptor beta chains from a single sample sequenced in a study of CD8 T cells in Susac syndrome. An amount of RNA that ranged from roughly 0.5 to 1 ug was reverse transcribed with random hexamers. MiXCR, run by TCRdb on the immunoSEQ multiplex PCR reads, gives a single entry per CDR3 protein. The sample records hundreds of thousands of distinct CDR3 sequences, 85% to 95% being singletons. The sequencing sample was made of CD4+ T cells from PBMCs. The source is a human donor with Susac syndrome.

The CDR3: CAWSVLHYGYTF. CDR3 in DNA: TGTGCCTGGAGTGTCCTCCATTATGGCTACACCTTC. The chain employs TRBV30 and TRBJ1-2; D uncertain. The CDR3 runs 12 residues. V was pared by 0 bases and J by 5 bases, with 7 bases between. Germline loops: CDR1 GTSNPN, CDR2 SVGIG (reference sequence).

The CDR3 coding sequence is TGTGCCAGCAGCCTCACAGGGTTGGATTCACCCCTCCACTTT. It yields the protein CASSLTGLDSPLHF. The chain links TRBV5-5 to TRBJ1-6; D perhaps matches TRBD1 (6 bases). With 4 bases removed from V and 8 bases from J, the gap between germline ends came to 13 bases. Germline loops: CDR1 SGHKS, CDR2 YYEKEE (reference sequence). The CDR3 runs 14 residues.

The V and J genes are TRBV12-3 or TRBV12-4 and TRBJ1-1; 10 nucleotides line up with TRBD1. With V trimmed by 4 bases and J by 3 bases, 2 bases remained unmatched. This CDR3 comprises 14 residues. The CDR3 DNA reads as TGTGCCAGCAGTTGGGGACAGGGGCACACTGAAGCTTTCTTT. It is translated as CASSWGQGHTEAFF.

This chain links TRBV5-1 with TRBJ2-2; 9 bases match TRBD1. Germline V CDR1 and CDR2: SGHRS, YFSETQ. The J segment lost 3 bases and the V segment lost 4 bases, leaving 4 bases of the junction unmatched. The length of the CDR3 is 15 residues. DNA of the CDR3: TGCGCCAGCAGCACCGGGACAGGGTACACCGGGGAGCTGTTTTTT. It yields the protein CASSTGTGYTGELFF.

This clonotype showed up just a few times. The junction departs from germline at one end; a sequencing error may be responsible. The CDR3: CAWSSLTGLNSPLHF. The CDR3 coding sequence is TGTGCCTGGAGTTCCTTGACAGGACTTAATTCACCCCTCCATTTT. J is TRBJ1-6 and V is TRBV30; weak D call: TRBD1 (6 bases). The CDR3 loop spans 15 amino acids. Germline V CDR1 and CDR2: GTSNPN, SVGIG (reference sequence).

The chain uses TRBV9 and TRBJ1-3, with TRBD1 matching over 7 bases. CDR3 length equals 15 residues. Germline V CDR1 and CDR2: SGDLS, YYNGEE. Losses at the gene ends were 3 bases for V and 4 bases for J; bases not matched to a gene: 7. Here the CDR3 reads CASSAPGQIGNTIYF. As DNA, the CDR3 is TGTGCCAGCAGCGCCCCGGGACAGATCGGAAACACCATATATTTT.

J is TRBJ1-1 and V is TRBV6-5, with D perhaps TRBD1 (6 bases). Trimming took 7 bases from V and 12 from J, leaving 21 bases between them. The CDR3 has 13 residues. Germline V gene sequence: CDR1 MNHEY, CDR2 SVGAGI. The CDR3 coding sequence is TGTGCCAGCACCCTCACAGGGACTTCGACGACTTTCTTT. It is translated as CASTLTGTSTTFF.

This rearrangement joins TRBV3-1 to TRBJ1-6, with D hard to call. The CDR3 is made up of 13 amino acids. Germline V gene sequence: CDR1 LGHDT, CDR2 YNNKEL (reference sequence). Trimming stripped 0 bases from V and 10 bases from J, with 7 bases between. The CDR3, as DNA: TGTGCCAGCAGCCAAGATTGGGGATCACCCCTCCACTTT. Amino acid sequence: CASSQDWGSPLHF.

This sequence joins TRBV29-1 and TRBJ2-3; TRBD2 aligns across 9 bases. With 4 bases clipped from V and 2 bases from J, the junction kept 10 bases outside the gene matches. The CDR3 spans 16 residues. Germline V gene data show CDR1 as SQVTM and CDR2 as ANQGSEA. The CDR3 sequence is CSVASEAGGFTDTQYF. The CDR3 DNA is TGCAGCGTTGCGTCCGAGGCGGGGGGGTTCACAGATACGCAGTATTTT.

The rearrangement uses TRBV30 and TRBJ1-3, with D uncertain. The germline V gene has CDR1 GTSNPN and CDR2 SVGIG (reference sequence). With 0 bases removed from V and 0 bases from J, the gap between germline ends came to 9 bases. The CDR3 consists of 15 residues. The CDR3: CAWSVGSHSGNTIYF. CDR3 nucleotide sequence: TGTGCCTGGAGTGTGGGAAGCCACTCTGGAAACACCATATATTTT. Full variable domain (remainder filled in from reference TRBV30 and TRBJ1-3): SQTIHQWPATLVQPVGSPLSLECTVEGTSNPNLYWYRQAAGRGLQLLFYSVGIGQISSEVPQNLSASRPQDRQFILSSKKLLLSDSGFYLCAWSVGSHSGNTIYFGEGSWLTVV.

J is TRBJ2-3 and V is TRBV3-1; the D is unclear. The CDR3 runs to 14 residues. Germline V gives CDR1 LGHDT, CDR2 YNNKEL (reference sequence). Trimming left V 0 bases short and J 2 bases short, with 6 bases between. The CDR3 DNA is TGTGCCAGCAGCCAAGATCCGATCACAGATACGCAGTATTTT. Protein: CASSQDPITDTQYF.

The chain links TRBV5-1 to TRBJ1-2; unclear D gene. V was clipped by 3 bases and J by 2 bases, with 14 bases between them. Per germline, CDR1 SGHRS and CDR2 YFSETQ. The CDR3 consists of 15 residues. The CDR3 here is CASSYEEERNYGYTF. In nucleotides, the CDR3 is TGCGCCAGCAGCTACGAAGAGGAGAGGAACTATGGCTACACCTTC.

This chain links TRBV28 with TRBJ2-7, with D possibly TRBD1 on 6 matching bases. Germline CDR1 reads MDHEN; CDR2 reads SYDVKM. The CDR3 has 16 amino acids. V shed 4 bases and J shed 0 bases, with 16 bases lying between them. CDR3: CASSSSPGHLSYEQYF. The CDR3, as DNA: TGTGCCAGCAGTTCATCCCCGGGACACCTCTCCTACGAGCAGTACTTC.

This sequence joins TRBV5-4 and TRBJ2-5; TRBD2 agrees at 14 bases. Germline assignment: CDR1 SGHNT and CDR2 YYREEE (reference sequence). This CDR3 region has 18 residues. V shed 2 bases, J shed 2 bases, and the junction held 8 bases outside the gene matches. CDR3 region: CASSLGLAGGTPQETQYF. DNA for the CDR3: TGTGCCAGCAGCTTAGGACTAGCGGGGGGCACTCCACAAGAGACCCAGTACTTC. Full variable domain (remainder filled in from reference TRBV5-4 and TRBJ2-5): ETGVTQSPTHLIKTRGQQVTLRCSSQSGHNTVSWYQQALGQGPQFIFQYYREEENGRGNFPPRFSGLQFPNYSSELNVNALELDDSALYLCASSLGLAGGTPQETQYFGPGTRLLVL.

This clonotype appeared once. The J gene is TRBJ1-1, the V gene TRBV6-2 or TRBV6-3, with D possibly TRBD1 on 5 matching bases. The CDR3 has 12 residues. Trimming removed 8 bases from V and 3 bases from J, with 10 bases in between. Germline CDR1 reads MNHEY; CDR2 reads SVGEGT. In DNA, the CDR3 is TGTGCCAGCGGTTTGACAGACACTGAAGCTTTCTTT. Translating gives CASGLTDTEAFF.

CDR3 DNA sequence: TGTGCCAGCAGCCAAGAATTAGCCGGGGAGCTGTTTTTT. It is translated as CASSQELAGELFF. The chain links TRBV3-1 to TRBJ2-2, with D unclear. Trimming stripped 0 bases from V and 6 bases from J, with 5 bases between. CDR3 length equals 13 residues. CDR1 and CDR2 from the germline V gene are LGHDT and YNNKEL (reference sequence).

The chain couples TRBV28 to TRBJ2-1; 9 bases are a match to TRBD1. The trim removed 1 base at V and 8 bases at J, leaving 9 bases unmatched. The germline V gene has CDR1 MDHEN and CDR2 SYDVKM. This CDR3 contains 16 residues. CDR3 DNA sequence: TGTGCCAGCAGTTTATCAGGGACAGGGCTATTCGATGAGCAGTTCTTC. Its protein is CASSLSGTGLFDEQFF.

This chain joins TRBV20-1 and TRBJ2-5; possible D gene TRBD2, 5 bases. CDR1 is DFQATT, CDR2 SNEGSKA, per germline (reference sequence). The CDR3 length is 14 residues. Trimming removed 0 bases from V and 2 bases from J, with 10 bases in between. CDR3: CSARDFREQETQYF. The CDR3 region has the DNA TGCAGTGCTAGAGATTTCCGGGAACAAGAGACCCAGTACTTC.

The gene calls are TRBV7-3 and TRBJ2-2; the D gene is possibly TRBD2 (7 bases). The CDR3 has 15 residues. The germline V gene has CDR1 SGHTA and CDR2 FQGTGA. The V end was cut by 5 bases, the J end by 4 bases, with 14 bases between. DNA of the CDR3: TGTGCCAGCAGCGCCCGAGGGGGGGGCACCGGGGAGCTGTTTTTT. Translating it yields CASSARGGGTGELFF.

The chain couples TRBV6-5 to TRBJ1-2; D unresolved. The CDR3 extends over 14 amino acids. In germline, CDR1 is MNHEY, CDR2 SVGAGI. V was trimmed by 7 bases and J by 1 base, leaving 13 bases between them. The CDR3 coding sequence is TGTGCCAGCAAGGCGCCAGGCCATAACTATGGCTACACCTTC. This sequence encodes CASKAPGHNYGYTF.

This chain links TRBV19 with TRBJ1-3; D is unresolved. The CDR3 is 13 residues long. Germline V gives CDR1 LNHDA, CDR2 SQIVND (reference sequence). The germline V and J ends were trimmed by 6 bases and 9 bases, with 15 bases remaining between them. This CDR3 reads CASSPRRGGTIYF. DNA of the CDR3: TGTGCCAGTAGCCCACGTCGAGGCGGCACCATATATTTT.

The J gene is TRBJ2-7, the V gene TRBV20-1; D unclear. Between the trimmed V and J ends, which lost 0 bases and 0 bases, there was a span of 12 bases. The CDR3 runs 15 residues. Germline loops: CDR1 DFQATT, CDR2 SNEGSKA (reference sequence). CDR3 protein: CSARDPDTISYEQYF. Here the CDR3 DNA reads TGCAGTGCTAGAGATCCCGACACTATCTCCTACGAGCAGTACTTC.